Below are 22 T cell receptor beta chains sequenced from a single sample in a study of response to subunit inactivated influenza vaccine. TCRdb re-called the RT-PCR reads with MiXCR, one entry per CDR3 protein. The table records about 620,000 distinct CDR3 sequences, 12% of them present only once. Material: PBMCs from blood, obtained on the day of vaccination. Receptor source: a man aged 50-59 years who received an inactivated influenza vaccine.

The table lists this clonotype with a few counts. This rearrangement joins TRBV28 to TRBJ2-5; TRBD2 agrees at 13 bases. The CDR3 loop spans 19 amino acids. The V segment lost 7 bases and the J segment 5 bases; nucleotides outside the gene matches: 19. Germline-derived CDR1 and CDR2 are MDHEN and SYDVKM. The CDR3 coding sequence is TGTGCCAGCACCCGAAGGACTAGCGGGAGAATTTCGTACTTGGAGACCCAGTACTTC. This encodes CASTRRTSGRISYLETQYF.

The chain recombines TRBV7-2 with TRBJ2-1, with 9 bases fitting TRBD2. Trimming took 3 bases from V and 1 from J; bases not matched to a gene: 7. Germline CDR1 SGHTA, CDR2 FQGNSA. There are 17 residues in the CDR3. The CDR3 loop is CASSFYSGSVSYNEQFF. The CDR3 nucleotides read TGTGCCAGCAGCTTTTATAGCGGGAGTGTGTCCTACAATGAGCAGTTCTTC.

This clonotype has a handful of counts. The CDR3 loop reads CASSEIDRADTGELFF. DNA for the CDR3: TGTGCCAGCAGTGAGATTGACAGGGCGGACACCGGGGAGCTGTTTTTT. This chain joins TRBV5-6 and TRBJ2-2; 7 nucleotides line up with TRBD1. This CDR3 region has 16 residues. The germline gives CDR1 SGHDT, CDR2 YYEEEE. J was trimmed by 3 bases and V by 5 bases; bases with no gene match: 10.

This chain uses TRBV7-2 with TRBJ2-7, with 7 bases that match TRBD1. Looked up from germline, CDR1 is SGHTA and CDR2 is FQGNSA. This CDR3 contains 15 residues. Germline trimming cut 5 bases from V and 6 bases from J; bases unmatched to any gene: 13. CDR3 amino acids: CASSPRRQGNIEQYF. CDR3 DNA: TGTGCCAGCAGCCCACGCCGACAGGGTAATATCGAGCAGTACTTC.

Only a few counts were recorded for this clonotype. The chain employs TRBV4-1 and TRBJ2-7, with D possibly being TRBD1 (6 bases). V was pared by 4 bases and J by 2 bases, with 15 bases between. This CDR3 spans 15 amino acids. Germline-derived CDR1 and CDR2 are MGHRA and YSYEKL. CDR3 DNA: TGCGCCAGCAGCCCCCTCCCACAGGGACCCTACGAGCAGTACTTC. It yields the protein CASSPLPQGPYEQYF.

This clonotype came up a few times. This chain connects TRBV27 to TRBJ2-1, with TRBD2 matching 7 bases. This CDR3 spans 15 amino acids. Losses at the gene ends were 3 bases for V and 3 bases for J; bases not matched to a gene: 5. Germline assignment: CDR1 MNHEY and CDR2 SMNVEV (reference sequence). CDR3 amino acids: CASSFGGRFYNEQFF. DNA for the CDR3: TGTGCCAGCAGTTTTGGCGGGAGATTCTACAATGAGCAGTTCTTC.

This clonotype came up a few times. The chain employs TRBV6-1 and TRBJ2-1, with 7 bases aligning to TRBD1. Germline V gives CDR1 MNHNS, CDR2 SASEGT. After removal of 8 bases from V and 6 bases from J, the junction contained 10 bases not matched to a gene. The CDR3 totals 14 residues. The CDR3 reads CASYNGAGGNEQFF. The CDR3, as DNA: TGTGCCAGCTATAACGGGGCAGGGGGCAATGAGCAGTTCTTC.

Only a few counts were recorded for this clonotype. This chain connects TRBV29-1 to TRBJ2-5, with D tentatively TRBD2 (5 bases). Trimming removed 3 bases at V and 0 bases at J, with 8 bases between. Per germline, CDR1 SQVTM and CDR2 ANQGSEA. The length of the CDR3 is 13 residues. CDR3 nucleotide sequence: TGCAGCGTTGATCCGGGATACCAAGAGACCCAGTACTTC. Translated, it gives CSVDPGYQETQYF.

The chain has TRBV18 and TRBJ2-1, with unresolved D. Trimming removed 3 bases at V and 9 bases at J, with 9 bases between. Germline CDR1 KGHSH, CDR2 LQKENI. The CDR3 is made up of 12 amino acids. CDR3 sequence: CASSPSVGEQFF. The CDR3, as DNA: TGTGCCAGCTCACCGTCCGTCGGTGAGCAGTTCTTC.

In this sample, this clonotype turned up a few times. The chain employs TRBV3-1 and TRBJ1-6, with D maybe TRBD1 (6 bases). The ends were cut back, 2 bases at V and 4 bases at J, with 12 bases in the middle. This CDR3 spans 16 amino acids. Germline values: CDR1 LGHDT, CDR2 YNNKEL (reference sequence). The CDR3 protein is CASSQTGLAYNSPLHF. CDR3 nucleotide sequence: TGTGCCAGCAGCCAAACAGGGTTGGCGTATAATTCACCCCTCCACTTT.

This clonotype appeared a few times. V is TRBV27 and J is TRBJ2-3; 7 bases line up with TRBD2. This CDR3 contains 14 residues. The J segment lost 6 bases and the V segment lost 7 bases, leaving 10 bases of the junction unmatched. CDR1 MNHEY and CDR2 SMNVEV come from the germline V gene (reference sequence). The CDR3 DNA sequence: TGTGCCAGCACCCGTAGGTGGGAGGGTGATACGCAGTATTTT. Protein sequence: CASTRRWEGDTQYF.

The chain joins TRBV7-9 to TRBJ1-1; possible D gene TRBD1, 5 bases. The germline V gene encodes CDR1 SEHNR and CDR2 FQNEAQ (reference sequence). V was cut by 2 bases and J by 11 bases, with 12 bases left in between. The CDR3 is 12 residues long. The CDR3 DNA is TGTGCCAGCAGCTTATGGGACGCCAGGGCTTTCTTT. This translates into CASSLWDARAFF.

This clonotype was observed at least ten times. The chain joins TRBV7-9 to TRBJ2-2; 14 nucleotides line up with TRBD2. The germline CDR1 and CDR2 sequences are SEHNR and FQNEAQ (reference sequence). V was pared by 5 bases and J by 6 bases, with 2 bases of the junction left unmatched. CDR3 length equals 15 residues. CDR3 sequence (DNA): TGTGCCAGCAGCCAGGGACTAGCGGGAGCCGGGGAGCTGTTTTTT. Encoded protein: CASSQGLAGAGELFF.

The sample holds many counts of this clonotype. This sequence joins TRBV27 and TRBJ1-1; 8 bases fit TRBD1. The V segment lost 7 bases and the J segment 5 bases; nucleotides outside the gene matches: 9. The CDR3 runs 14 residues. Germline V lookup: CDR1 MNHEY, CDR2 SMNVEV (reference sequence). The CDR3 loop is CASNFDRGGTEAFF. CDR3 nucleotide sequence: TGTGCCAGCAACTTTGACAGGGGTGGGACTGAAGCTTTCTTT.

The sample holds a few counts of this clonotype. The chain has TRBV5-1 and TRBJ2-5, with TRBD2 identical over 10 bases. The CDR3 contains 20 residues. V lost 0 bases and J lost 1; bases outside the gene matches: 15. CDR1 is SGHRS and CDR2 is YFSETQ in the germline V gene. CDR3 region: CASSLATYRASGGIQETQYF. The DNA for the CDR3 is TGCGCCAGCAGCTTGGCCACTTATCGTGCTAGCGGGGGAATCCAAGAGACCCAGTACTTC.

This rearrangement joins TRBV9 to TRBJ2-1; 9 bases agree with TRBD2. After removal of 3 bases from V and 6 bases from J, the junction contained 7 bases not matched to a gene. Per the germline V gene, CDR1 is SGDLS and CDR2 is YYNGEE. The CDR3 spans 15 residues. The CDR3 coding sequence is TGTGCCAGCAGCGACGGACTAGCGTATGTCAATGAGCAGTTCTTC. Protein: CASSDGLAYVNEQFF.

The V call is TRBV7-8, the J call TRBJ2-1; the match to TRBD2 covers 8 bases. CDR3 length: 16 amino acids. The trim removed 5 bases at V and 5 bases at J, leaving 11 bases unmatched. Germline V gives CDR1 SGHVS, CDR2 FQNEAQ. The CDR3 protein is CASSLPRLASHNEQFF. CDR3 DNA sequence: TGTGCCAGCAGCCTACCCCGACTAGCGAGCCACAATGAGCAGTTCTTC.

This clonotype occurred a few times. V usage is TRBV3-1 and J usage is TRBJ1-2, with D possibly TRBD1 on 5 matching bases. The V and J ends lost 3 bases and 4 bases respectively, with 9 bases between them. The CDR3 sequence is 13 residues long. In germline, CDR1 is LGHDT, CDR2 YNNKEL (reference sequence). Here the CDR3 reads CASSQGRAYGYTF. The DNA for the CDR3 is TGTGCCAGCAGCCAGGGCAGGGCCTATGGCTACACCTTC.

As for this clonotype: The junction differs from germline at one of its ends, possibly a read error. CDR3: CASSRRTELNEKPFF. The DNA for the CDR3 is TGTGCCAGCAGCCGGCGGACAGAGCTTAATGAAAAACCGTTTTTT. The chain uses TRBV5-6 and TRBJ1-4; D is possibly TRBD1 (6 bases). Germline CDR1 reads SGHDT; CDR2 reads YYEEEE. The CDR3 has 15 residues.

The rearrangement joins TRBV5-1 to TRBJ2-7, with D uncertain. This CDR3 region has 14 residues. Germline V CDR1 and CDR2: SGHRS, YFSETQ. V shed 0 bases and J shed 2 bases, with 9 bases lying between them. CDR3 region: CASSLVAEAYEQYF. The CDR3 DNA sequence: TGCGCCAGCAGCTTGGTGGCCGAAGCCTACGAGCAGTACTTC.

This clonotype showed up just a few times. The chain uses TRBV12-3 or TRBV12-4 and TRBJ1-5, with TRBD1 matching 7 bases. The CDR3 has 14 amino acids. Trimming took 5 bases from V and 3 from J; bases not matched to a gene: 4. CDR3 region: CASSTGVVNQPQHF. The CDR3 coding sequence is TGTGCCAGCAGTACAGGGGTCGTCAATCAGCCCCAGCATTTT.

This chain links TRBV29-1 with TRBJ2-1, with a possible D match to TRBD1 (5 bases). V was cut by 4 bases and J by 6 bases, with 10 bases left in between. The V gene's germline CDR1 is SQVTM and CDR2 ANQGSEA. There are 12 residues in the CDR3. CDR3 bases: TGCAGCGTTGCAGAGCAGGGCAATGAGCAGTTCTTC. This gives the protein CSVAEQGNEQFF.